This is a list of T cell receptor beta chains from one sample in a study of cytomegalovirus exposure and HLA in healthy donors. Assay: immunoSEQ multiplex PCR; the TCRdb copy retains only in-frame clones and omits some. The sample yields around 230,000 clones, around 87% seen once. The specimen sequenced was PBMCs. These receptors originate from a woman in her 30s in good health and CMV-seropositive. Both conserved end residues are part of each CDR3.

V gene: TRBV5-1; J gene: TRBJ2-5; CDR3 protein: CASSSGTSGQETQYF
V gene: TRBV27; J gene: TRBJ1-2; CDR3 protein: CASSLTPGTGYGYTF
V gene: TRBV5-6; J gene: TRBJ2-5; CDR3 protein: CASSPWTSYQETQYF
V gene: TRBV28; J gene: TRBJ1-5; CDR3 protein: CASSPRQGGNQPQHF
V gene: TRBV19; J gene: TRBJ1-4; CDR3 protein: CASSIRGRSEKLFF
V gene: TRBV7-3; J gene: TRBJ2-7; CDR3 protein: CASSLSTYEQYF
V gene: TRBV7-8; J gene: TRBJ2-1; CDR3 protein: CASSFAGTGKFNEQFF
V gene: TRBV28; J gene: TRBJ1-2; CDR3 protein: CASLRPGTGYGYTF
V gene: TRBV9; J gene: TRBJ2-6; CDR3 protein: CASSARDGGANVLTF
V gene: TRBV2; J gene: TRBJ2-7; CDR3 protein: CAMTEGAYEQYF
V gene: TRBV13; J gene: TRBJ2-7; CDR3 protein: CASSLTGAYEQYF
V gene: TRBV28; J gene: TRBJ1-5; CDR3 protein: CASSFLGGSNQPQHF
V gene: TRBV5-1; J gene: TRBJ2-7; CDR3 protein: CASSLGGQGRGLRLNEQYF
V gene: TRBV9; J gene: TRBJ2-7; CDR3 protein: CASSVDRDTEQYF
V gene: TRBV5-1; J gene: TRBJ2-3; CDR3 protein: CASSGGGQEKRDTQYF
V gene: TRBV7-2; J gene: TRBJ1-2; CDR3 protein: CASNNRVYGYTF
V gene: TRBV29-1; J gene: TRBJ2-3; CDR3 protein: CSALRGQADTQYF
V gene: TRBV5-1; J gene: TRBJ2-3; CDR3 protein: CASSLFPPSGTGVTDTQYF
V gene: TRBV5-4; J gene: TRBJ1-1; CDR3 protein: CASSPKSDRGGYTEAFF
V gene: TRBV4-2; J gene: TRBJ2-7; CDR3 protein: CASSPVRGKPIQQYF
V gene: TRBV18; J gene: TRBJ2-3; CDR3 protein: CASSPLEQGTDTQYF
V gene: TRBV18; J gene: TRBJ2-2; CDR3 protein: CASSPATGGASGELFF
V gene: TRBV10-1; J gene: TRBJ2-5; CDR3 protein: CASSAFGGAQETQYF
V gene: TRBV7-8; J gene: TRBJ2-5; CDR3 protein: CASSVGIFRGQETQYF
V gene: TRBV6-6; J gene: TRBJ1-4; CDR3 protein: CASSTPDRGHEKLFF
V gene: TRBV5-4; J gene: TRBJ2-7; CDR3 protein: CASSLGGGLEEQYF
V gene: TRBV5-1; J gene: TRBJ1-1; CDR3 protein: CASKGAENTEAFF
V gene: TRBV5-1; J gene: TRBJ2-5; CDR3 protein: CASSPRLAGFQETQYF
V gene: TRBV20-1; J gene: TRBJ1-1; CDR3 protein: CSAEMNTEAFF
V gene: TRBV25-1; J gene: TRBJ2-1; CDR3 protein: CASSEYSDEQFF
V gene: TRBV6-1; J gene: TRBJ2-3; CDR3 protein: CASSEFEEDTQYF
V gene: TRBV25-1; J gene: TRBJ2-1; CDR3 protein: CASTLAGRFFNEQFF
V gene: TRBV19; J gene: TRBJ1-1; CDR3 protein: CASTDRATEAFF
V gene: TRBV6-1; J gene: TRBJ2-1; CDR3 protein: CASSEYLAGSDEQFF
V gene: TRBV6-1; J gene: TRBJ2-1; CDR3 protein: CASSEVGTGPYNEQFF
V gene: TRBV12-5; J gene: TRBJ2-2; CDR3 protein: CASAPVGDKAGELFF
V gene: TRBV6-5; J gene: TRBJ2-4; CDR3 protein: CASRGSVANIQYF
V gene: TRBV29-1; J gene: TRBJ2-3; CDR3 protein: CSVESRDRVLEDTQYF
V gene: TRBV15; J gene: TRBJ2-2; CDR3 protein: CATSRAGGDPFGELFF
V gene: TRBV7-9; J gene: TRBJ2-2; CDR3 protein: CASSFSGGELFF
V gene: TRBV18; J gene: TRBJ2-3; CDR3 protein: CASSPGLAGDTDTQYF
V gene: TRBV6-1; J gene: TRBJ2-7; CDR3 protein: CASSTGQGNLYEQYF
V gene: TRBV5-4; J gene: TRBJ1-3; CDR3 protein: CASSLSVGGNTIYF
V gene: TRBV5-5; J gene: TRBJ1-1; CDR3 protein: CASSPRSLGSSNTEAFF
V gene: TRBV29-1; J gene: TRBJ2-5; CDR3 protein: CSVEGGIGETQYF
V gene: TRBV2; J gene: TRBJ1-5; CDR3 protein: CASKGVGNQPQHF
V gene: TRBV13; J gene: TRBJ1-2; CDR3 protein: CASSFGDRATFYGYTF
V gene: TRBV10-2; J gene: TRBJ2-2; CDR3 protein: CASRAGTPSPNTGELFF
V gene: TRBV28; J gene: TRBJ1-5; CDR3 protein: CASTRLRAGPSNQPQHF
V gene: TRBV19; J gene: TRBJ2-2; CDR3 protein: CASSINFGTSGITGELFF
V gene: TRBV4-2; J gene: TRBJ2-7; CDR3 protein: CASSQEGGRGLRAYEQYF
V gene: TRBV27; J gene: TRBJ2-7; CDR3 protein: CATIPPDSSYEQYF
V gene: TRBV18; J gene: TRBJ2-1; CDR3 protein: CASSPRGGGNSYNEQFF
V gene: TRBV15; J gene: TRBJ2-2; CDR3 protein: CATSRPRTGGTGELFF
V gene: TRBV28; J gene: TRBJ2-1; CDR3 protein: CASKKGPPPAGHNEQFF
V gene: TRBV14; J gene: TRBJ2-7; CDR3 protein: CASSLSRQSAEQYF
V gene: TRBV27; J gene: TRBJ2-7; CDR3 protein: CASSLFLAGRSYEQYF
V gene: TRBV11-3; J gene: TRBJ2-7; CDR3 protein: CASSLVGPDEQYF
V gene: TRBV27; J gene: TRBJ1-5; CDR3 protein: CASSGTGSNQPQHF
V gene: TRBV10-3; J gene: TRBJ2-7; CDR3 protein: CAISDPTSGRLGSGYEQYF